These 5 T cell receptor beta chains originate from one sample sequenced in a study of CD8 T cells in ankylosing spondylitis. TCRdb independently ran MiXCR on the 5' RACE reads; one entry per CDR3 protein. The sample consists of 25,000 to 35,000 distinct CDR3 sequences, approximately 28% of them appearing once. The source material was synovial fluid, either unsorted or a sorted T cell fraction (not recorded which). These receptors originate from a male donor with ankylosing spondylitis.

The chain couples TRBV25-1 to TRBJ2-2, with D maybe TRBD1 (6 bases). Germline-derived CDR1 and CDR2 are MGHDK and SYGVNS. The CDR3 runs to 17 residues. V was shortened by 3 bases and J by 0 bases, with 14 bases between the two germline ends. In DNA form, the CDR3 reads TGTGCCAGCAGTGATTCTTACCGGACAGCGAACACCGGGGAGCTGTTTTTT. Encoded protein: CASSDSYRTANTGELFF.

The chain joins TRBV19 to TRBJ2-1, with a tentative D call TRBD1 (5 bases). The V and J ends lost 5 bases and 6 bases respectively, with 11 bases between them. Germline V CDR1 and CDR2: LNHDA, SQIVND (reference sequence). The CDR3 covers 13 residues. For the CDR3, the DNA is TGTGCCAGTAGTTTCAGGGTACGCAATGAGCAGTTCTTC. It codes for CASSFRVRNEQFF.

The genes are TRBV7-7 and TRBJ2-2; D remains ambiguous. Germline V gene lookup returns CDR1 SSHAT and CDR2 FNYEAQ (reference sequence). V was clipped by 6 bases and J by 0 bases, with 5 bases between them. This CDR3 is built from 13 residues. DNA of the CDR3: TGTGCCAGCAGTCTCTCGAACACCGGGGAGCTGTTTTTT. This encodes CASSLSNTGELFF.

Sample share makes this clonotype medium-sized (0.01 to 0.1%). The CDR3 bases are TGTGCCAGCAGCTTAGGACCCAACTACGAGCAGTACGTC. Its translation is CASSLGPNYEQYV. This rearrangement joins TRBV7-6 to TRBJ2-7; D gene unclear. In germline, CDR1 is SGHVS, CDR2 FNYEAQ. The V and J ends lost 1 base and 3 bases respectively, with 7 bases between them. This CDR3 contains 13 residues.

In nucleotides, the CDR3 is TGTGCCAGCAGTGACAGGGGAGAGGCCTACAATGAGCAGTTCTTC. This sequence encodes CASSDRGEAYNEQFF. This sequence joins TRBV6-1 and TRBJ2-1, with D perhaps matching TRBD1 (6 bases). The CDR3 loop spans 15 amino acids. Deletions cut 3 bases from V and 2 bases from J, with 11 bases between. CDR1 is MNHNS and CDR2 is SASEGT in the germline V gene.